The clone carrying this T cell receptor beta chain came up a few times. It was RNA transcripts that yielded the amplified TCR beta CDR3 regions. HTBI primers drove first-round RT-PCR of the TCR CDR3. TCRdb reprocessed the multiplex PCR reads via MiXCR and lists one record per CDR3 protein. The data hold under 200,000 distinct CDR3 sequences, with 8% to 9.5% observed a single time. The data originate from a study of T cells in Graves' hyperthyroidism and ophthalmopathy. Per the germline V gene, CDR1 is MNHNS and CDR2 is SASEGT. The ends lost 6 bases at V and 4 bases at J; junction bases unmatched: 6. This CDR3 region has 14 residues. The study left out patients who had uncontrolled infection, other autoimmune disease, pregnancy or lactation. The sample, blood from the first hyperthyroidism diagnosis, precedes any ophthalmopathy symptoms.

What was sequenced was blood. This chain joins TRBV6-1 and TRBJ1-2, with 9 bases identical to TRBD1. This TCR derives from a woman aged 18-29 years with Graves' hyperthyroidism that later progressed to Graves' ophthalmopathy. The CDR3 nucleotides are TGTGCCAGCAGCAACACAGGGGGCGGCTATGGCTACACCTTC. It is translated as CASSNTGGGYGYTF.